This T cell receptor beta chain was profiled in a study of blood T cells in healthy people across ages. Study-wide results and limits: With unsorted PBMCs, a conclusive comparison of naive versus antigen-experienced cells was not possible. Higher diversity, along with more naive CD4+ cells, distinguished long-lived donors from aged donors.

For this clonotype: The antigen is unknown.

Looked up from germline, CDR1 is MDHEN and CDR2 is SYDVKM. Trimming removed 6 bases from V and 5 bases from J, with 19 bases in between. The CDR3 runs to 15 residues. Individuals who donated were healthy Caucasians from Russia aged about 6 to 90. Each sample provided at least 5.5 micrograms of extracted total RNA. The second PCR ran roughly 7 to 12 cycles with a sample-barcoded 5' primer and J-beta primers. TCRdb recomputed calls from the 5' RACE reads with MiXCR, one row per CDR3 protein. Altogether about 760,000 distinct CDR3 sequences are present, approximately 60% being singletons, with the ten largest covering 25% to 30%.

V usage is TRBV28 and J usage is TRBJ1-2; a weak D match, TRBD1 (5 bases). This TCR was recovered from a man in his forties in good health. The sample taken for sequencing was blood. The CDR3 spells CASSLRGAGVYGYTF. CDR3 nucleotide sequence: TGTGCCAGCAGCCTTCGAGGGGCTGGGGTTTATGGCTACACCTTC.